Listed below are T cell receptor beta chains from one sample, sequenced in a study of T cells in Graves' hyperthyroidism and ophthalmopathy. Using its own MiXCR run on the multiplex PCR reads, TCRdb lists one record per CDR3 protein. The table records around 600,000 distinct CDR3 sequences, approximately 15% of them present only once. The sample comprised blood. The receptors originated from a woman between 50 and 59 years old with Graves' ophthalmopathy. Both conserved end residues are part of each CDR3. The D gene is left open where the match is weak. Clone size, where shown, is once, few, many, or a class for clones that have expanded.

D	V	J	size	DNA	CDR3
TRBD1	TRBV7-6	TRBJ1-1	few	TGTGCCAGCAGCTTAGGGTGGGACAGTCCGAACACTGAAGCTTTCTTT	CASSLGWDSPNTEAFF
-	TRBV20-1	TRBJ2-5	many	TGCAGTGCTGCTGGACTCCTACAAGAGACCCAGTACTTC	CSAAGLLQETQYF
TRBD2	TRBV7-2	TRBJ2-7	many	TGTGCCAGCAGCTTGGGGGGACTAGCGGCAGCCTACGAGCAGTACTTC	CASSLGGLAAAYEQYF
-	TRBV27	TRBJ1-3	many	TGTGCCAGCAGCCCCACAGGGTCTGGAAACACCATATATTTT	CASSPTGSGNTIYF
TRBD2	TRBV7-2	TRBJ2-2	many	TGTGCCAGCAGCCGGACTAGTCCGAACACCGGGGAGCTGTTTTTT	CASSRTSPNTGELFF
-	TRBV7-8	TRBJ2-3	many	TGTGCCAGCCGACGCGGGTTTCAGGCACGAGATACGCAGTATTTT	CASRRGFQARDTQYF
-	TRBV10-3	TRBJ2-5	many	TGTGCCATCAGTGAGGGGAGAGGGGGGCGAGAGACCCAGTACTTC	CAISEGRGGRETQYF
TRBD1	TRBV20-1	TRBJ1-6	many	TGCAGTGCTCCCCTCCGGACAGGGTCGAATTCACCCCTCCACTTT	CSAPLRTGSNSPLHF
TRBD2	TRBV28	TRBJ2-7	many	TGTGCCAGCAGGGTCATAGCGGGGACCTACGAGCAGTACTTC	CASRVIAGTYEQYF
-	TRBV12-3/TRBV12-4	TRBJ1-2	many	TGTGCCAGCAGTTTAAGGGGTGCCTGGGGCTATGGCTACACCTTC	CASSLRGAWGYGYTF
-	TRBV9	TRBJ2-3	-	TGTGCCAGCAGCGTAGGAGGCGGGGACACAGATACGCAGTATTTT	CASSVGGGDTDTQYF
-	TRBV20-1	TRBJ1-4	few	TGCAGTGCTGTACCGGACAAAAATGAAAAACTGTTTTTT	CSAVPDKNEKLFF
-	TRBV20-1	TRBJ2-7	-	TGCAGTGCTAGAGATCCCACTAGCTCCTACGAGCAGTACTTC	CSARDPTSSYEQYF
-	TRBV20-1	TRBJ2-2	-	TGCAGTGCTGGGGACAAGGTGACCACCGGGGAGCTGTTTTTT	CSAGDKVTTGELFF
-	TRBV6-6	TRBJ1-2	many	TGTGCCAGCAGTTACTTTGGTGGGGGGCACTATGGCTACACCTTC	CASSYFGGGHYGYTF
-	TRBV27	TRBJ2-7	many	TGTGCCAGCAGTTTCAGGACTAATTACGAGCAGTACTTC	CASSFRTNYEQYF
TRBD1	TRBV4-3	TRBJ2-5	-	TGCGCCAGCAGCCAAGATACAGGGGGCGGGGAGACCCAGTACTTC	CASSQDTGGGETQYF
-	TRBV19	TRBJ2-3	few	TGTGCCAGTACCCCAAGCGGTACTAGCACAGATACGCAGTATTTT	CASTPSGTSTDTQYF
TRBD2	TRBV29-1	TRBJ2-1	few	TGCAGCGTAGCTAGCGGCAGCTCCTACAATGAGCAGTTCTTC	CSVASGSSYNEQFF
-	TRBV27	TRBJ1-1	many	TGTGCCAGCAGTTTGTTCGGGCTGAACACTGAAGCTTTCTTT	CASSLFGLNTEAFF
-	TRBV2	TRBJ2-2	many	TGTGCCAGCAGTGAGGGCAGGGGAAGAGGCACCGGGGAGCTGTTTTTT	CASSEGRGRGTGELFF
-	TRBV28	TRBJ2-2	many	TGTGCCAGCACAGGGACAACCACCGGGGAGCTGTTTTTT	CASTGTTTGELFF
TRBD2	TRBV20-1	TRBJ2-1	many	TGCAGTGCTAGAGATTTGAAAACTAGCGGAGACCACTCCTACAATGAGCAGTTCTTC	CSARDLKTSGDHSYNEQFF
-	TRBV7-2	TRBJ1-1	many	TGTGCCAGCAGCTTAATTTCGGTGAACACTGAAGCTTTCTTT	CASSLISVNTEAFF
-	TRBV18	TRBJ2-2	many	TGTGCCAGCTCAAGCTTTCAGAACACCGGGGAGCTGTTTTTT	CASSSFQNTGELFF
-	TRBV24-1	TRBJ2-3	few	TGTGCCACCAGTGTGGAGGTAACGGATACGCAGTATTTT	CATSVEVTDTQYF
-	TRBV7-7	TRBJ2-3	-	TGTGCTAGCAGCCCTGACATTGGCGGGAAGGCGCAGTATTTT	CASSPDIGGKAQYF
-	TRBV6-1	TRBJ1-5	many	TGTGCCAGCAAATCGACAGGACGAGGTCAGCCCCAGCATTTT	CASKSTGRGQPQHF
TRBD1	TRBV7-7	TRBJ2-7	few	TGTGCTAGCAGCTCCTCCGGGACAGGCTATCTCTACGAGCAGTACTTC	CASSSSGTGYLYEQYF
-	TRBV7-2	TRBJ2-5	many	TGTGCCAGCAGCTTAGGAGTTGGGTTCCAAGAGACCCAGTACTTC	CASSLGVGFQETQYF
TRBD2	TRBV4-3	TRBJ2-3	-	TGCGCCAGCAGCCACCCGGGCACTAGCGGGAGTTTGGATACGCAGTATTTT	CASSHPGTSGSLDTQYF
TRBD1	TRBV7-3	TRBJ1-2	many	TGTGCCAGCAGCTTAAACGGACAGGGGGCCGGCTACACCTTC	CASSLNGQGAGYTF
-	TRBV27	TRBJ1-5	-	TGTGCCAGCAGTTCCCTGGGCAATCAGCCCCAGCGTTTT	CASSSLGNQPQRF
TRBD2	TRBV6-2/TRBV6-3	TRBJ2-1	many	TGTGCCAGCCTCCTGGCGGGAGGTTTTGTAAATGAGCAGTTCTTC	CASLLAGGFVNEQFF
TRBD1	TRBV11-2	TRBJ1-4	few	TGTGCCAGCAGCTTAGAGGAAAGGACAGGCTTTAATGAAAAACTGTTTTTT	CASSLEERTGFNEKLFF
-	TRBV5-1	TRBJ1-5	few	TGCGCCAGCAGCGTCGGGACTCTTAGCAATCAGCCCCAGCATTTT	CASSVGTLSNQPQHF
TRBD2	TRBV20-1	TRBJ2-1	few	TGCAGTGCCCCGACTAGCATATCCTCCTACAATGAGCAGTTCTTC	CSAPTSISSYNEQFF
-	TRBV4-3	TRBJ2-2	few	TGCGCCAGCAGCCAAGATAACGCCGGGGAGCTGTTTTTT	CASSQDNAGELFF
TRBD1	TRBV5-1	TRBJ1-2	-	TGCGCCAGCAGCTGGGGACAGTTTGGCTACACCTTC	CASSWGQFGYTF
TRBD2	TRBV3-1	TRBJ2-1	-	TGTGCCAGCAGCCCTCTACCCTCCGCGGGACTAGTCTACAATGAGCAGTTCTTC	CASSPLPSAGLVYNEQFF
-	TRBV30	TRBJ2-1	many	TGTGCCTGGAGGGCAGACAGTAAGCAGTTCTTC	CAWRADSKQFF
TRBD1	TRBV6-2/TRBV6-3	TRBJ2-1	few	TGTGCCAGCAGTTACTCCTCGACAGGGATCAATGAGCAGTTCTTC	CASSYSSTGINEQFF
-	TRBV6-1	TRBJ2-3	many	TGTGCCAGCAGTGAAGAGAGGGGTAGCACAGATACGCAGTATTTT	CASSEERGSTDTQYF
TRBD2	TRBV7-2	TRBJ2-7	many	TGTGCCAGCAGCCCTAGCCGACTAGCGGGGGGTCCGGGTGCCTTGAACTACGAGCAGTACTTC	CASSPSRLAGGPGALNYEQYF
-	TRBV29-1	TRBJ2-4	-	TGCAGCGTTGAAGCGGGGTCCAAAAACATTCAGTACTTC	CSVEAGSKNIQYF
TRBD2	TRBV5-1	TRBJ2-5	-	TGCGCCAGCAGCTTGCAAGGCGGGAGTGTTTGGGAGACCCAGTACTTC	CASSLQGGSVWETQYF
-	TRBV5-6	TRBJ2-7	few	TGTGCCAGCAGCTTGAGGGGGGTATATGACGAGCAGTACTTC	CASSLRGVYDEQYF
TRBD1	TRBV9	TRBJ2-7	-	TGTGCCAGCAGCGTAGGCGGGACAGGGGGCAGATCGGACGAGCAGTACTTC	CASSVGGTGGRSDEQYF
-	TRBV7-2	TRBJ2-7	-	TGTGCCAGCAGCTACCGGATAGGCGCTATGAATCTATACGAGCAGTACTTC	CASSYRIGAMNLYEQYF
-	TRBV5-1	TRBJ1-2	many	TGCGCCAGCAGCTTTGTAGGGATGGACTATGGCTACACCTTC	CASSFVGMDYGYTF
TRBD2	TRBV10-3	TRBJ2-7	-	TGTGCCATCAGTACTGGACTAGCGGGCTACGAGCAGTACTTC	CAISTGLAGYEQYF
TRBD2	TRBV7-2	TRBJ2-3	many	TGTGCCAGCAGCTATATACTAGCGGGAGATGGTACGCAGTATTTT	CASSYILAGDGTQYF
TRBD1	TRBV5-5	TRBJ2-7	-	TGTGCCAACAGCGAGGGACAGGGGCTCTCCTCCTACTACGAGCAGTACTTC	CANSEGQGLSSYYEQYF
TRBD1	TRBV9	TRBJ1-4	-	TGTGCCAGCAGCGCGCCAACGGACAGGGCTAATGAAAAACTGTTTTTT	CASSAPTDRANEKLFF